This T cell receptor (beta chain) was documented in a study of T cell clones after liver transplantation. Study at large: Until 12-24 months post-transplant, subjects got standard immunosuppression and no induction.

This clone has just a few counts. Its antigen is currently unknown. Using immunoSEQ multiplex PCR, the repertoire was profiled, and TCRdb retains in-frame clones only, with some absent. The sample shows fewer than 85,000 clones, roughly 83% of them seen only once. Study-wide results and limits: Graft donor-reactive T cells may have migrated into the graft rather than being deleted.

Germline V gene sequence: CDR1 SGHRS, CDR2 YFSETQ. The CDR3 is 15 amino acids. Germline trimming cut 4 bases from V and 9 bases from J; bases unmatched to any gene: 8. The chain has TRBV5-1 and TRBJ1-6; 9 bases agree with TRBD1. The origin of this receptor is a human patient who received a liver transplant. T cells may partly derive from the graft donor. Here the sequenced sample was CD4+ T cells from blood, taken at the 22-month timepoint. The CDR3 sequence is CASSEATGGSSPLHF. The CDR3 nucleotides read TGCGCCAGCAGCGAAGCCACAGGGGGCAGTTCACCCCTCCACTTT.